The 6 T cell receptor beta chains given below trace back to one sample, sequenced in a study of blood T cell repertoires in COVID-19. The assay was immunoSEQ multiplex PCR, and TCRdb's table has in-frame clones only and misses some. The repertoire includes fewer than 250,000 clones, 83% of them detected once, and about 3.8% sits in the top ten. Sequenced sample: PBMCs or T cells enriched from blood (not recorded which). These receptors were taken from a woman in her forties who had been exposed to COVID-19.

The chain employs TRBV6-1 and TRBJ1-6; 9 bases are a match to TRBD1. V shed 1 base, J shed 9 bases, and the junction held 4 bases outside the gene matches. The CDR3 runs to 15 residues. The V gene's germline CDR1 is MNHNS and CDR2 SASEGT. The CDR3 DNA follows: TGTGCCAGCAGTGAAGGGGGGACAGGGAGTTCACCCCTCCACTTT. It translates to CASSEGGTGSSPLHF.

The gene calls are TRBV3-1 (or the pseudogene TRBV3-2) and TRBJ2-5; possibly TRBD2 for D (6 bases). There are 16 residues in the CDR3. Germline V lookup: CDR1 LGHDT, CDR2 YNNKEL (reference sequence). The V end was cut by 0 bases, the J end by 5 bases, with 16 bases between. The CDR3 protein is CASSQENSGPGETQYF. CDR3 nucleotides: TGTGCCAGCAGCCAAGAAAATAGCGGCCCAGGGGAGACCCAGTACTTC.

V is TRBV4-1 and J is TRBJ1-1; D might be TRBD1 (6 bases). CDR1 is MGHRA, CDR2 YSYEKL, per germline. The CDR3 length is 14 residues. V lost 4 bases to trimming and J lost 3 bases, with 12 bases between them. The CDR3, as DNA: TGCGCCAGCAGCCTACAAGGGGGTCACACTGAAGCTTTCTTT. It encodes CASSLQGGHTEAFF.

The V call is TRBV2, the J call TRBJ1-3; D gene ambiguous. Germline V lookup: CDR1 SNHLY, CDR2 FYNNEI. V dropped 5 bases and J dropped 0 bases, with 11 bases sitting between them. The CDR3 runs 15 residues. CDR3: CASSRLSSSGNTIYF. Here the CDR3 DNA reads TGTGCCAGCAGTCGGCTCTCTAGCTCTGGAAACACCATATATTTT.

The chain carries TRBV5-1 and TRBJ1-1; no firm D call. Germline V gene data show CDR1 as SGHRS and CDR2 as YFSETQ. Trimming removed 2 bases from V and 4 bases from J, with 15 bases in between. The length of the CDR3 is 15 residues. The CDR3 DNA reads TGCGCCAGCAGCTTTTACGTGGGCTCGACCACTGAAGCTTTCTTT. The encoded protein is CASSFYVGSTTEAFF. The full variable domain, in which reference TRBV5-1 and TRBJ1-1 provide the parts outside the CDR3, is KAGVTQTPRYLIKTRGQQVTLSCSPISGHRSVSWYQQTPGQGLQFLFEYFSETQRNKGNFPGRFSGRQFSNSRSEMNVSTLELGDSALYLCASSFYVGSTTEAFFGQGTRLTVV.

The chain couples TRBV2 to TRBJ2-7, with 7 nucleotides matching TRBD1. V shed 6 bases and J 5 bases; nucleotides not matched to a gene: 4. The CDR3 runs 12 residues. The germline CDR1 and CDR2 sequences are SNHLY and FYNNEI. In DNA, the CDR3 is TGTGCCAGCAGCCTAGGGGGCGACGAGCAGTACTTC. Protein product: CASSLGGDEQYF.